The rows below give T cell receptor beta chains drawn from one sample of a study of T-cell memory formation after mild COVID-19. One entry per CDR3 protein results from TCRdb running MiXCR on the 5' RACE reads. The sample yields roughly 150,000 distinct CDR3 sequences, 10% to 15% seen once. Sequenced material: PBMCs or a T cell subset sorted from them (not recorded which). These receptor sequences come from a man aged 18 to 30 who had mild COVID-19 (a few samples of this study predate the infection). Cell type and time point are not known. The CDR3 runs from the conserved cysteine through the conserved F or W. Each record gives: D gene, clone size, V gene, J gene, CDR3 DNA, CDR3 protein. D genes are given only for firm matches. Expanded clones are given a class, and other clones once, few, many or no size at all.

NA,few,TRBV7-9,TRBJ1-4,TGTGCCAGCAGCCCCTCTCCAAGCCCGGGTGAAAAACTGTTTTTT,CASSPSPSPGEKLFF
NA,NA,TRBV3-1,TRBJ2-7,TGTGCCAGCAGCCATGAGGGGGGGCTCGGATCCAGCGAGCAGTACTTC,CASSHEGGLGSSEQYF
NA,few,TRBV14,TRBJ1-4,TGTGCCAGCAGCCAAGAGAACAGACGGACCAGTAATGAAAAACTGTTTTTT,CASSQENRRTSNEKLFF
NA,NA,TRBV5-1,TRBJ1-3,TGCGCCAGCAGCTACGATAACAGGCGGAGCTCTGGAAACACCATATATTTT,CASSYDNRRSSGNTIYF
NA,NA,TRBV7-2,TRBJ1-5,TGTGCCAGCAGCTACCGGGACGGTATCAATCAGCCCCAGCATTTT,CASSYRDGINQPQHF
NA,few,TRBV9,TRBJ2-2,TGTGCCAGCAGCGTAGAGTACACCGGGGAGCTGTTTTTT,CASSVEYTGELFF
NA,few,TRBV9,TRBJ2-2,TGTGCCAGCAGCGTTCTAGGGACCGGGGAGCTGTTTTTT,CASSVLGTGELFF
TRBD1,few,TRBV7-9,TRBJ1-2,TGTGCCAGCAGTACGGGACAGGGCTATGGCTACACCTTC,CASSTGQGYGYTF
NA,NA,TRBV5-1,TRBJ2-3,TGCGCCAGCAGCTCCGGGCGGGGACTCACAGATACGCAGTATTTT,CASSSGRGLTDTQYF
TRBD2,NA,TRBV20-1,TRBJ2-5,TGCAGTGCTAGAGGGCGACTAGCCGAGACCCAGTACTTC,CSARGRLAETQYF
NA,NA,TRBV7-2,TRBJ2-3,TGTGCCAGCAGCGGGGGGTACACAGATACGCAGTATTTT,CASSGGYTDTQYF
TRBD1,NA,TRBV6-2/TRBV6-3,TRBJ1-2,TGTGCCAGCAGTTACCCAGATTACAGGGACAGCTTCTATGGCTACACCTTC,CASSYPDYRDSFYGYTF
TRBD1,few,TRBV20-1,TRBJ2-2,TGCAGTGCATGGACAGGGGGCACGAACACCGGGGAGCTGTTTTTT,CSAWTGGTNTGELFF
NA,many,TRBV7-7,TRBJ2-3,TGTGCCAGCACCGAAGCAGATACGCAGTATTTT,CASTEADTQYF
NA,few,TRBV4-1,TRBJ1-3,TGCGCCAGCAGCCTGAAGCAGGGAGCTGGAAACACCATATATTTT,CASSLKQGAGNTIYF
TRBD2,NA,TRBV9,TRBJ2-3,TGTGCCAGCAGCGTAGTGGGACTAGCGGGGATTAGCACAGATACGCAGTATTTT,CASSVVGLAGISTDTQYF